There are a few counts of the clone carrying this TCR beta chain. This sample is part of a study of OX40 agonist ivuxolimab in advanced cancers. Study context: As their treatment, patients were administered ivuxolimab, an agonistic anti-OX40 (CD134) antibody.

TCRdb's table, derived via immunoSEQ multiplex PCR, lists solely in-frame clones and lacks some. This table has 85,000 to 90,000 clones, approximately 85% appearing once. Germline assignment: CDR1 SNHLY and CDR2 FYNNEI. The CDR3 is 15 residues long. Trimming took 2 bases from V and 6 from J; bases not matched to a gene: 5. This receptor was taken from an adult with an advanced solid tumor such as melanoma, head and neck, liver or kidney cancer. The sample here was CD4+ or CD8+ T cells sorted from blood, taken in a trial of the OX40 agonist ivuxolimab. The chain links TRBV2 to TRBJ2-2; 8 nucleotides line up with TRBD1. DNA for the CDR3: TGTGCCAGCAGTGAAAAGACAGGGGCGGCCGGGGAGCTGTTTTTT. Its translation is CASSEKTGAAGELFF.